The clone carrying this T cell receptor beta chain is a singleton in its sample. The target antigen is unknown. The method was immunoSEQ multiplex PCR; TCRdb's version includes in-frame clones alone and lacks a portion of them. Of about 73,000 clones in the sample, approximately 83% are singletons; the top ten hold more than 0.6%. Samples were taken at baseline and on day 1 of cycles 4 and 7. The sample is drawn from a study of OX40 agonist ivuxolimab in advanced cancers. Broader study findings: Averaged across samples, CD8+ T cells carried more expanded clones than CD4+ did.

V dropped 5 bases and J dropped 6; count of bases not matched to a gene: 8. Germline CDR1 reads SGHVS; CDR2 reads FQNEAQ. The CDR3 is made up of 16 amino acids. The material was CD4+ or CD8+ T cells sorted from blood, obtained in a trial of the OX40 agonist ivuxolimab. The receptor comes from an adult with an advanced solid tumor such as melanoma, head and neck, liver or kidney cancer. This sequence joins TRBV7-8 and TRBJ2-1, with 12 positions matching TRBD2. Here the CDR3 reads CASSAALAGGANEQFF. The CDR3 DNA reads as TGTGCCAGCAGCGCAGCACTAGCGGGGGGCGCCAATGAGCAGTTCTTC.